The T cell receptor beta chain under discussion was sequenced for a study of control samples from healthy donors and cancer patients. Clones were sequenced by immunoSEQ multiplex PCR, and TCRdb holds only the in-frame ones, with some missing. The data contain 110,000 or so clones, about 90% of them seen just once; the ten biggest clones take up almost 40%. The TCR comes from a middle-aged man in good health. The sample was blood.

The CDR3 coding sequence is TGTGCCACCCTAGGACAGGGCCAAGAGACCCAGTACTTC. Amino acids: CATLGQGQETQYF. This sequence joins TRBV15 and TRBJ2-5, with TRBD1 matching 8 bases. V shed 8 bases, J shed 1 base, and the junction held 3 bases outside the gene matches. CDR1 and CDR2 from the germline V gene are LNHNV and YYDKDF (reference sequence). CDR3 length: 13 amino acids.